The rows below give T cell receptor beta chains drawn from one sample of a study of cytomegalovirus exposure and HLA in healthy donors. Repertoires were generated with immunoSEQ multiplex PCR, while TCRdb's copy carries only in-frame clones and drops some. The sample has around 110,000 clones; about 70% are singletons. Sequenced input: PBMCs. The receptors originated from a man aged 25-45 years in good health and CMV-seropositive. CDR3s include the opening cysteine and the closing phenylalanine or tryptophan. Each record gives: CDR3 protein, D gene, V gene. D genes are given only for firm matches.

CDR3: CASSIGGVTNYGYTF
D: -
V: TRBV6-1

CDR3: CASSLVGQNTEAFF
D: -
V: TRBV7-9

CDR3: CASSSTGTVTPQGTF
D: TRBD1
V: TRBV28

CDR3: CASSDRDSNQPQHF
D: TRBD1
V: TRBV6-5

CDR3: CASTIGGAGGSTDTQYF
D: TRBD2
V: TRBV28

CDR3: CASSLWSVRTSTDTQYF
D: -
V: TRBV28

CDR3: CASSLMAGNNEKLFF
D: -
V: TRBV11-2

CDR3: CASRFSGGAEQFF
D: TRBD2
V: TRBV5-4

CDR3: CASSSGTGIYEQYF
D: TRBD1
V: TRBV25-1

CDR3: CASSSRDGGRPLHF
D: -
V: TRBV6-5

CDR3: CASSLGDRSNQPQHF
D: TRBD1
V: TRBV28

CDR3: CASSWRADTQYF
D: -
V: TRBV7-9

CDR3: CASRDLGGQYNEQFF
D: -
V: TRBV28

CDR3: CSVEPRTNEAFF
D: -
V: TRBV29-1

CDR3: CASSPSGGRGPSTDTQYF
D: TRBD2
V: TRBV4-1

CDR3: CSVEEPGGKPVF
D: TRBD2
V: TRBV29-1

CDR3: CASSLFATVSYEQYF
D: -
V: TRBV4-1

CDR3: CASSFGDRLNTEAFF
D: TRBD1
V: TRBV27

CDR3: CASSDPGTPLRAFF
D: -
V: TRBV5-8

CDR3: CASSEVGDKQFF
D: -
V: TRBV6-1

CDR3: CASSVTGRAGAPGNTGELFF
D: -
V: TRBV9

CDR3: CASTSRGYNTEAFF
D: -
V: TRBV10-2

CDR3: CASSPQGRETQYF
D: -
V: TRBV27

CDR3: CASLPWGGRNNEQFF
D: -
V: TRBV6-6

CDR3: CASSLDREGSQPQHF
D: TRBD1
V: TRBV7-9

CDR3: CASSMGGGRTDTQYF
D: -
V: TRBV19

CDR3: CASSLDRGSSEQFF
D: -
V: TRBV7-2

CDR3: CATSRDRTEAFF
D: -
V: TRBV15

CDR3: CASSLATGWPTEAFF
D: -
V: TRBV7-8

CDR3: CASSLGTARELFF
D: -
V: TRBV7-2

CDR3: CASSLGQDVAYNEQFF
D: -
V: TRBV5-4

CDR3: CASSWDPTGGLNEKLFF
D: TRBD1
V: TRBV4-1

CDR3: CASRTTGESYGYTF
D: TRBD1
V: TRBV6-1

CDR3: CASSKEGDGEQFF
D: -
V: TRBV21-1

CDR3: CASSSPYNEQFF
D: -
V: TRBV28

CDR3: CASSLASQGAFF
D: -
V: TRBV5-1

CDR3: CASSIGEGSGYTF
D: -
V: TRBV19